This T cell receptor (beta chain) came from a study of T cell responses to AZD1222 COVID-19 vaccine. Study overall: Pooling was applied to second doses at about 4 or about 12 weeks. Whole-study findings and limits: Across spike, vaccine-associated CD4 TCRs were found, dominant at 160-218 and 743-854. Donor demographics were predominantly white British with a female majority; clonal diversity may be underestimated. Repertoire collection took place solely once the T cell response had peaked.

This clone was counted once. Its antigen is not identified. The assay was immunoSEQ multiplex PCR, and TCRdb's table has in-frame clones only and misses some. The table lists tens of thousands of clones, about nine tenths of them singletons. The source was peripheral blood, collected on day 0 of AZD1222 vaccination. The clonotype was recovered from an adult in good health.

CDR3 bases: TGTGCCTGGAGTGTAGGGGTGGCACAGCCCCAGCATTTT. Its protein product is CAWSVGVAQPQHF. The chain combines TRBV30 with TRBJ1-5, with D perhaps TRBD1 (5 bases). The CDR3 spans 13 residues. V was pared by 0 bases and J by 7 bases, with 10 bases between. Looked up from germline, CDR1 is GTSNPN and CDR2 is SVGIG (reference sequence).